This record covers a single T cell receptor (beta chain). What it recognizes is unknown. These data come from a study of regulatory dendritic cells for organ transplantation. Turning to the study itself: Dendritic cell cultures received LPS on day 6.

Produced via immunoSEQ multiplex PCR; TCRdb's table is partial and in-frame only. The sample carries approximately 11,000 clones, roughly four fifths recorded once. General observations from the study: The most alloreactive TCR clonotypes were found in resting memory CD8+ cells. The authors noted considerable between-person heterogeneity in alloreactive memory CD8+ cells.

Per germline, CDR1 MGHRA and CDR2 YSYEKL. Trimming took off 4 bases at V and 4 bases at J, with 19 bases between the two ends. This CDR3 region has 16 residues. Sorted subsets were CFSE-labeled and cultured roughly 5 days with allogeneic dendritic cells. The V and J genes are TRBV4-1 and TRBJ2-5; D might be TRBD2 (6 bases). The clonotype was recovered from a human donor in good health. Sequenced sample: memory CD4+ T cells from blood cultured with regulatory dendritic cells. Subset denoted: CD45RO+ memory T cells. The CDR3 coding sequence is TGCGCCAGCAGCCTATCCACTTTGCGGGGACCAGAGACCCAGTACTTC. Amino acids: CASSLSTLRGPETQYF.